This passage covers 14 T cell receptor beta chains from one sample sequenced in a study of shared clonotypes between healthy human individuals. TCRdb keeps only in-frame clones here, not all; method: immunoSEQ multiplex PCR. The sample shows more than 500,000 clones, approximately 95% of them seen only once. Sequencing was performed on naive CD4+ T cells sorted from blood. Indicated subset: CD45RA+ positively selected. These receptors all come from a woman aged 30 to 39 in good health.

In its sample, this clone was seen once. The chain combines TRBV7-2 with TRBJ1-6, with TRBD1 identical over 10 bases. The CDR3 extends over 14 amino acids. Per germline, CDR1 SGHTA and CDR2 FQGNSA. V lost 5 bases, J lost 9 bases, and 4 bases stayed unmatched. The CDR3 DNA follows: TGTGCCAGCAGCCCCGGGACAGGGGTTTCACCCCTCCACTTT. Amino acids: CASSPGTGVSPLHF.

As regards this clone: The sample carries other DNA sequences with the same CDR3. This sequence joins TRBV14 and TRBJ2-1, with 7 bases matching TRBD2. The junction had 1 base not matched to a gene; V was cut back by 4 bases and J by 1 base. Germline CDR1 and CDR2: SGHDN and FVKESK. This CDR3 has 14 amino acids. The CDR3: CASSRGGSYNEQFF. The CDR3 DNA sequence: TGTGCCAGCAGCCGGGGGGGATCCTACAATGAGCAGTTCTTC.

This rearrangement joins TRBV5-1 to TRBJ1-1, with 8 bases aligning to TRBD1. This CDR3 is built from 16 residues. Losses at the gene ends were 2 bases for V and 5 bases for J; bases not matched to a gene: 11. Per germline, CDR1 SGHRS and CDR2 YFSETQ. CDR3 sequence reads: CASSFLSGGVSTEAFF. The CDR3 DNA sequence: TGCGCCAGCAGCTTCCTTTCAGGGGGCGTATCTACTGAAGCTTTCTTT.

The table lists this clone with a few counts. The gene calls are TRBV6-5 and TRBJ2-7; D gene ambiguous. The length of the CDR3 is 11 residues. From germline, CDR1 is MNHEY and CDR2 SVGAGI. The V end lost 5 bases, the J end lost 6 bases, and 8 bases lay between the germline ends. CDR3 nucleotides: TGTGCCAGCAGTACCCGACGCGAGCAGTACTTC. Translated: CASSTRREQYF.

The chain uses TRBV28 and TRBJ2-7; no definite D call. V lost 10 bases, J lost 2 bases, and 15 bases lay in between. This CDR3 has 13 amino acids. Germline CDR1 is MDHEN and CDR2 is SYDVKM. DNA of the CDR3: TGTGCCACGCAAGCTGGGGAAACCTACGAGCAGTACTTC. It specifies CATQAGETYEQYF. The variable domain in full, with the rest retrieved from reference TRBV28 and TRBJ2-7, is DVKVTQSSRYLVKRTGEKVFLECVQDMDHENMFWYRQDPGLGLRLIYFSYDVKMKEKGDIPEGYSVSREKKERFSLILESASTNQTSMYLCATQAGETYEQYFGPGTRLTVT.

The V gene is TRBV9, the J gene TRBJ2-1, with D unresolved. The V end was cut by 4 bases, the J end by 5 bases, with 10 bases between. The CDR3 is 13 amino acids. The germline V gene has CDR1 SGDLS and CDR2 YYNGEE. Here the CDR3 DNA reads TGTGCCAGCAGCTCCTCCGGGCACAATGAGCAGTTCTTC. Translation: CASSSSGHNEQFF.

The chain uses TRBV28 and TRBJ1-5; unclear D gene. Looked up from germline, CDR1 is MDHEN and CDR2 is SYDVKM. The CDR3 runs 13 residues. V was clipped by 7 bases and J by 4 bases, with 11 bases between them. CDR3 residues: CASTLDTNQPQHF. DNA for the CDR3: TGTGCCAGCACCCTAGACACTAATCAGCCCCAGCATTTT.

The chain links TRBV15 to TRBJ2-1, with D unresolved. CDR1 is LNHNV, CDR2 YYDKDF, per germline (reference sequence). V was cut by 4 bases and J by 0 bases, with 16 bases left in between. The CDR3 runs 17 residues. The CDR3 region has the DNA TGTGCCACCAGCATACGCCGGGCCACGAGCTCCTACAATGAGCAGTTCTTC. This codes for CATSIRRATSSYNEQFF.

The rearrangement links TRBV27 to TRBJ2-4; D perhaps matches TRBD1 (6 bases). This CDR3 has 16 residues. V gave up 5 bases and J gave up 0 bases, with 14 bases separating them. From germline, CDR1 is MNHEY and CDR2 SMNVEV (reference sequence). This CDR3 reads CASSPGQIVAKNIQYF. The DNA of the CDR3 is TGTGCCAGCAGTCCAGGACAGATAGTAGCCAAAAACATTCAGTACTTC.

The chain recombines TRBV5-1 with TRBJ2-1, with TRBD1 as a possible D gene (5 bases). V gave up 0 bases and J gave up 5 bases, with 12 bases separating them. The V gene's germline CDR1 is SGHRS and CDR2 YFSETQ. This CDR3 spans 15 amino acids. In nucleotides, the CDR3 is TGCGCCAGCAGCTTGGCGGCCCTGGGGCACAATGAGCAGTTCTTC. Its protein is CASSLAALGHNEQFF.

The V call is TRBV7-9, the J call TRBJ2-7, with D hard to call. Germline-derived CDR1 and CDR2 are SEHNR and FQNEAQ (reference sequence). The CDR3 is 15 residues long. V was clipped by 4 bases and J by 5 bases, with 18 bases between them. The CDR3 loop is CASSSKLLGIHEQYF. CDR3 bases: TGTGCCAGCAGCTCTAAACTTTTAGGTATCCACGAGCAGTACTTC.

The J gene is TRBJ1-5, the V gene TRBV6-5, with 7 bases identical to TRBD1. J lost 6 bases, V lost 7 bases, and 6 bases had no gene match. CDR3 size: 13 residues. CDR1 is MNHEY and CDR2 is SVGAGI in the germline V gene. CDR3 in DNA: TGTGCCAGCACGACAGGGATCGGTCAGCCCCAGCATTTT. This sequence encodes CASTTGIGQPQHF.

The CDR3 reads CAFLRQEVTEAFF. Here the CDR3 DNA reads TGTGCCTTCCTCCGACAGGAGGTCACTGAAGCTTTCTTT. The chain combines TRBV5-4 with TRBJ1-1, with D tentatively TRBD1 (6 bases). CDR1 and CDR2 from the germline V gene are SGHNT and YYREEE (reference sequence). The CDR3 totals 13 residues. The V end was cut by 10 bases, the J end by 4 bases, with 17 bases between.

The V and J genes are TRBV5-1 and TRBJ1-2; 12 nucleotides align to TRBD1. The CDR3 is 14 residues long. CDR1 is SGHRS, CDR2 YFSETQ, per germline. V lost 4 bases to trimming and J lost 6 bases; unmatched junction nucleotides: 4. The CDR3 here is CASSPGTGGHGYTF. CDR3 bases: TGCGCCAGCAGCCCCGGGACAGGGGGCCATGGCTACACCTTC.